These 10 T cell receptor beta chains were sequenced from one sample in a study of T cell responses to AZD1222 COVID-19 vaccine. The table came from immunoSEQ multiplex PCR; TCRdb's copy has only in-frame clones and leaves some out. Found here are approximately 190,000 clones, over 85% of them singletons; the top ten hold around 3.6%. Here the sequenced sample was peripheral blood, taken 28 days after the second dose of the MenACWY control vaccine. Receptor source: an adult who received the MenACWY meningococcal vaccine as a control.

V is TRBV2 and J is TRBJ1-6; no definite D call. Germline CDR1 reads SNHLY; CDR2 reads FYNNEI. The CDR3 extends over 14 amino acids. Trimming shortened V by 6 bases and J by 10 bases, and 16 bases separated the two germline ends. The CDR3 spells CASSAERVRSPLHF. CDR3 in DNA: TGTGCCAGCAGCGCAGAGAGGGTGAGATCACCCCTCCACTTT.

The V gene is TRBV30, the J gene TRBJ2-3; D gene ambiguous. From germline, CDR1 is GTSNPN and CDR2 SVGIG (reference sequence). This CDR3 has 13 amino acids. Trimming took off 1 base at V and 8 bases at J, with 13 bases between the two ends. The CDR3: CAWSGAVWGTQYF. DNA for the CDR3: TGTGCCTGGAGTGGGGCGGTCTGGGGTACGCAGTATTTT.

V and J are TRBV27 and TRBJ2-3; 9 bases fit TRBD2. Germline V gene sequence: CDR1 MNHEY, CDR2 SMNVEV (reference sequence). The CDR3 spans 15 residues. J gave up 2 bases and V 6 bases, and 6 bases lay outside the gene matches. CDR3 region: CASSRLAVNTDTQYF. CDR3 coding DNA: TGTGCCAGCAGCCGACTAGCGGTGAACACAGATACGCAGTATTTT.

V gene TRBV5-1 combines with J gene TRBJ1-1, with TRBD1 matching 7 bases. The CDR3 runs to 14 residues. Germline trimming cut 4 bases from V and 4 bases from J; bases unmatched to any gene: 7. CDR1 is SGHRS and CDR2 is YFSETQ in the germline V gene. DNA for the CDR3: TGCGCCAGCAGCCCCCAGACAGGGACCACTGAAGCTTTCTTT. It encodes CASSPQTGTTEAFF.

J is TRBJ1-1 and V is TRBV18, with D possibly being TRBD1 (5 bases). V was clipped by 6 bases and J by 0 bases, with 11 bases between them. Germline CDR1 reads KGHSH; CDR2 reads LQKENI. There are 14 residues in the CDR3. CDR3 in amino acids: CASSFGQLNTEAFF. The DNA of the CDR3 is TGTGCCAGCTCGTTCGGACAACTGAACACTGAAGCTTTCTTT. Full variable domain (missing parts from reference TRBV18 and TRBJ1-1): NAGVMQNPRHLVRRRGQEARLRCSPMKGHSHVYWYRQLPEEGLKFMVYLQKENIIDESGMPKERFSAEFPKEGPSILRIQQVVRGDSAAYFCASSFGQLNTEAFFGQGTRLTVV.

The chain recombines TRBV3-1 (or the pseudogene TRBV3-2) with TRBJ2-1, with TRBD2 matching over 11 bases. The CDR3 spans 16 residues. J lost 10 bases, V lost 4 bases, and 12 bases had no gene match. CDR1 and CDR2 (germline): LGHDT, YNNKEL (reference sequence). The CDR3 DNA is TGTGCCAGCAGCCCGAGACTAGCGGGGACTATACCAGAGCAGTTCTTC. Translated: CASSPRLAGTIPEQFF.

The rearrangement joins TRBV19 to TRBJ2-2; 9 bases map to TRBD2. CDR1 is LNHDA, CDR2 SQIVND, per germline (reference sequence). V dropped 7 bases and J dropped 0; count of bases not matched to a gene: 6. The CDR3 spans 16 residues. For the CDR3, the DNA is TGTGCCAGTACGTCAGCGGGAGGCACGAACACCGGGGAGCTGTTTTTT. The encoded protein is CASTSAGGTNTGELFF.

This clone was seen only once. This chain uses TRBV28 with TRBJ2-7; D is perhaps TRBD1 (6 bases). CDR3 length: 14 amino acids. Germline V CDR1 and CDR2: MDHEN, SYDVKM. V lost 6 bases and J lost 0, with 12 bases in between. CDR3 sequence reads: CASRIRQVSYEQYF. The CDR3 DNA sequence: TGTGCCAGCAGGATTAGACAGGTCTCCTACGAGCAGTACTTC. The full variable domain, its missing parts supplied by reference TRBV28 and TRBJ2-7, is DVKVTQSSRYLVKRTGEKVFLECVQDMDHENMFWYRQDPGLGLRLIYFSYDVKMKEKGDIPEGYSVSREKKERFSLILESASTNQTSMYLCASRIRQVSYEQYFGPGTRLTVT.

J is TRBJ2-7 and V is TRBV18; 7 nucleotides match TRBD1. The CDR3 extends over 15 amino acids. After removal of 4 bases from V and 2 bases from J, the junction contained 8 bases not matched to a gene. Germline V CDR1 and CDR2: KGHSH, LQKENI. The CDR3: CASSRDSQIPYEQYF. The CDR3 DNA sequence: TGTGCCAGCTCACGGGACAGCCAGATCCCCTACGAGCAGTACTTC.

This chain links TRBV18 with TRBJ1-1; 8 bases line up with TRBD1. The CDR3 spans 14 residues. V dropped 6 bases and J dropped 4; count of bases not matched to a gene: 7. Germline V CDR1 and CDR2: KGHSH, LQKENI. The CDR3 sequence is CASSRKQGGTEAFF. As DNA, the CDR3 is TGTGCCAGCTCTCGAAAACAGGGGGGCACTGAAGCTTTCTTT.